This record covers a single T cell receptor (beta chain). This record belongs to a study of blood T cell repertoires in COVID-19. In the study overall: Researchers got acute and convalescent COVID-19 samples from the United States, Italy and Spain. The analysed material was cDNA or gDNA that came from T cells, B-cell-depleted T cells, or PBMCs.

The authors' processing: Quantification of nucleated cells was approximated via reference gene primer amplification. This table comes from immunoSEQ multiplex PCR, and its TCRdb copy is limited to in-frame clones, with some not included. The V and J calls and the clone size are those of that table, but D and trimming were determined from the DNA. This sample carries 150,000 to 160,000 clones, around 91% of them seen once, and the ten largest clones take approximately 15%. V lost 4 bases, J lost 4 bases, and 6 bases stayed unmatched. CDR1 is SGHRS and CDR2 is YFSETQ in the germline V gene. The CDR3 spans 15 residues.

This clonotype originated in a woman aged 35 to 49 with acute or convalescent COVID-19. This chain connects TRBV5-1 to TRBJ1-5; TRBD1 agrees at 9 bases. Sequencing used peripheral blood. The CDR3 DNA follows: TGCGCCAGCAGCACCCGGGACAGGGAGAATCAGCCCCAGCATTTT. Residues: CASSTRDRENQPQHF. The entire variable domain, with the rest obtained from reference TRBV5-1 and TRBJ1-5, is as follows: KAGVTQTPRYLIKTRGQQVTLSCSPISGHRSVSWYQQTPGQGLQFLFEYFSETQRNKGNFPGRFSGRQFSNSRSEMNVSTLELGDSALYLCASSTRDRENQPQHFGDGTRLSIL.